This TCR beta chain was observed in a study of T cell repertoires in cytomegalovirus infection (dated by TCRdb to about 2019). Broadly, across the study: Donor HLA type was relevant to the analysis, because carriage of CMV infection together with the matching HLA type was indicated by public TCR beta signatures. Points the paper makes about the study in general: In both this cohort and an independent cohort of several hundred donors, the cumulative frequency of public TCR beta family members distinguished carriers of CMV infection plus the relevant HLA type. The ex vivo response was dominated by HLA-C-restricted CMV-specific TCR beta clonotypes, and the single most frequent clonotype in two of eight donors was supplied by these HLA-C-restricted clonotypes.

Comments on this clonotype: Its cognate antigen has yet to be identified. No clone much larger than this one lies a single base away; base qualities are absent.

Trimming at the junction amounts to 0 bases on V and 2 bases on J, and the germline ends lie 7 bases apart. The germline V gene (reference sequence) gives CDR1 as LNHDA and CDR2 as SQIVND. The CDR3 covers 15 residues, taking in both the cysteine and the phenylalanine. The entry retains the CDR3 DNA only, 45 bases that are in frame from base 1. Sequencing took place on an Illumina HiSeq 1500. TCRdb applied fastp at Q25 and MiXCR to the public reads, then kept only in-frame beta chains. Each CDR3 protein appears once, grouped with its most common genes and DNA. The sample profile shows approximately 180,000 distinct CDR3 sequences; 8% to 10% of them were found once. The ten largest clones represent about 4.6% of the sample.

Specimen: PBMCs. This TCR was recovered from a human donor in good health (CMV status not recorded). Some clones in this sample may be carry-over from other donors' samples. The rearranged segments are TRBV19 and TRBJ2-2, with the D gene too uncertain to name. The DNA sequence reads TGTGCCAGTAGTATAGAGGGCTCTAACACCGGGGAGCTGTTTTTT. It encodes CASSIEGSNTGELFF.